Listed here are 6 T cell receptor beta chains from one sample, sequenced in a study of shared clonotypes between healthy human individuals. Generated by immunoSEQ multiplex PCR, the TCRdb table keeps only in-frame clones and is missing some. The repertoire holds under 120,000 clones, with around 64% as singletons. Material for sequencing was memory CD8+ T cells sorted from blood. Subset here: CD45RO+ cells pooled with CCR7-negative TemRA cells. All receptors derive from a woman aged 25 to 39 in good health.

This clone was seen more than once but under ten times. The gene calls are TRBV6-4 and TRBJ2-2, with D possibly matching TRBD2 (5 bases). Per germline, CDR1 MRHNA and CDR2 SNTAGT. The CDR3 is 15 residues long. The V and J ends lost 2 bases and 5 bases respectively, with 12 bases between them. Written as DNA, the CDR3 is TGTGCCAGCAGTGACGGAGCGGCAAAGACCGGGGAGCTGTTTTTT. This gives the protein CASSDGAAKTGELFF.

This clone has a handful of counts. The rearrangement uses TRBV27 and TRBJ1-1; TRBD1 might be the D (5 bases). Germline CDR1 is MNHEY and CDR2 is SMNVEV (reference sequence). V lost 6 bases, J lost 6 bases, and 17 bases lay in between. This CDR3 has 14 residues. The CDR3 is CASRLGGAAAEAFF. Here the CDR3 DNA reads TGTGCCAGCAGACTGGGAGGGGCCGCGGCTGAAGCTTTCTTT.

The chain links TRBV11-3 to TRBJ2-7, with TRBD2 as a possible D gene (5 bases). CDR3 length equals 14 residues. Germline CDR1 SGHNT, CDR2 YENEEA. With 4 bases removed from V and 6 bases from J, the gap between germline ends came to 16 bases. This CDR3 reads CASSSEGGGGEQYF. For the CDR3, the DNA is TGTGCCAGCAGCTCAGAGGGTGGCGGAGGCGAGCAGTACTTC.

This clone has more than one count but fewer than ten. The V call is TRBV4-2, the J call TRBJ1-1, with TRBD1 matching 8 bases. This CDR3 has 14 residues. Per the germline V gene, CDR1 is LGHNA and CDR2 is YNFKEQ. The junction had 6 bases not matched to a gene; V was cut back by 3 bases and J by 6 bases. CDR3 residues: CASSQDRDVPEAFF. In DNA form, the CDR3 reads TGTGCCAGCAGCCAGGACAGGGATGTCCCTGAAGCTTTCTTT.

This clone was observed a handful of times. The J gene is TRBJ1-2, the V gene TRBV2; 8 nucleotides agree with TRBD1. V trimming: 8 bases; J trimming: 1 base; junction bases outside the gene matches: 15. The germline V gene encodes CDR1 SNHLY and CDR2 FYNNEI. This CDR3 contains 17 residues. Here the CDR3 DNA reads TGTGCCAGCCCCAAGACGGCAGGGGGCCGCGATAACTATGGCTACACCTTC. Its translation is CASPKTAGGRDNYGYTF.

The rearrangement links TRBV5-1 to TRBJ2-3; possibly TRBD1 for D (6 bases). V was clipped by 2 bases and J by 4 bases, with 14 bases between them. Germline V CDR1 and CDR2: SGHRS, YFSETQ. The CDR3 sequence is 15 residues long. The CDR3 region has the DNA TGCGCCAGCAGCTTTATGTCCCCAGGGGCAGATACGCAGTATTTT. Amino acids: CASSFMSPGADTQYF.